Each of the 26 T cell receptor beta chains below was sequenced from the same sample in a study of T cell responses to AZD1222 COVID-19 vaccine. Repertoires were generated with immunoSEQ multiplex PCR, while TCRdb's copy carries only in-frame clones and drops some. The data hold more than 100,000 clones, with around 90% observed a single time. The material was peripheral blood, obtained 28 days after the second AZD1222 dose. The source of these receptors is an adult who received the AZD1222 COVID-19 vaccine.

The rearrangement uses TRBV3-1 (or the pseudogene TRBV3-2) and TRBJ1-3, with D uncertain. CDR3 length equals 15 residues. V lost 4 bases to trimming and J lost 4 bases, with 14 bases between them. Per germline, CDR1 LGHDT and CDR2 YNNKEL (reference sequence). The CDR3 nucleotides are TGTGCCAGCAGCCCAGATCGTCCTGCCGGAAACACCATATATTTT. Translating it yields CASSPDRPAGNTIYF.

This sequence joins TRBV12-5 and TRBJ1-3; 9 bases are shared with TRBD1. The germline gives CDR1 LGHNT, CDR2 FRNRAP. CDR3 length: 14 residues. Germline trimming cut 1 base from V and 10 bases from J; bases unmatched to any gene: 5. CDR3 DNA: TGTGCTAGTGGTTTGGGGACAGGGGTACGAACCATATATTTT. Protein sequence: CASGLGTGVRTIYF.

V usage is TRBV7-9 and J usage is TRBJ1-2, with D hard to call. V was trimmed by 5 bases and J by 8 bases, leaving 18 bases between them. The CDR3 runs 14 residues. Germline V gene sequence: CDR1 SEHNR, CDR2 FQNEAQ (reference sequence). DNA for the CDR3: TGTGCCAGCAGCCTCTTGCCGGAGCTAGAGGGCTACACCTTC. Amino acid sequence: CASSLLPELEGYTF.

This clone is a singleton in its sample. J is TRBJ2-1 and V is TRBV5-1; TRBD1 might be the D (5 bases). CDR3 length: 14 amino acids. From germline, CDR1 is SGHRS and CDR2 YFSETQ. The V gene lost 3 bases and the J gene lost 4 bases, with 11 bases spanning the gap. The CDR3 DNA reads TGCGCCAGCAGCTCCCAGACAGAGTACAATGAGCAGTTCTTC. Protein sequence: CASSSQTEYNEQFF.

For this clone: This same CDR3 is encoded by further DNA sequences in the sample. This rearrangement joins TRBV18 to TRBJ1-1; 9 nucleotides align to TRBD1. CDR3 length: 15 amino acids. Germline assignment: CDR1 KGHSH and CDR2 LQKENI. V lost 0 bases, J lost 2 bases, and 1 base stayed unmatched. The DNA for the CDR3 is TGTGCCAGCTCACCACCGGGACAGGGAAACACTGAAGCTTTCTTT. It yields the protein CASSPPGQGNTEAFF.

The chain couples TRBV11-3 to TRBJ2-3; D is possibly TRBD2 (5 bases). Germline CDR1 and CDR2: SGHNT and YENEEA. The CDR3 is made up of 13 amino acids. The germline V and J ends were trimmed by 1 base and 4 bases, with 6 bases remaining between them. CDR3 nucleotides: TGTGCCAGCAGCTTAGGACTATCAGATACGCAGTATTTT. It yields the protein CASSLGLSDTQYF. The full variable domain, with the rest looked up from reference TRBV11-3 and TRBJ2-3, is EAGVVQSPRYKIIEKKQPVAFWCNPISGHNTLYWYLQNLGQGPELLIRYENEEAVDDSQLPKDRFSAERLKGVDSTLKIQPAELGDSAVYLCASSLGLSDTQYFGPGTRLTVL.

The chain combines TRBV3-1 (or the pseudogene TRBV3-2) with TRBJ1-2, with 10 bases that match TRBD1. Trimming removed 4 bases from V and 4 bases from J; junction bases left unmatched: 9. CDR1 is LGHDT and CDR2 is YNNKEL in the germline V gene (reference sequence). CDR3 size: 16 residues. The CDR3 nucleotides are TGTGCCAGCAGCCCGGGACAGGGGTTATTCGGCTATGGCTACACCTTC. Its protein product is CASSPGQGLFGYGYTF.

This sequence joins TRBV19 and TRBJ2-3; TRBD1 might be the D (6 bases). The V and J ends lost 2 bases and 6 bases respectively, with 9 bases between them. CDR3 length equals 13 residues. Germline CDR1 LNHDA, CDR2 SQIVND (reference sequence). CDR3 residues: CASSISGVDTQYF. DNA for the CDR3: TGTGCCAGTAGTATATCAGGGGTTGATACGCAGTATTTT.

The gene calls are TRBV29-1 and TRBJ1-1; D not resolved. This CDR3 is 15 amino acids long. Germline values: CDR1 SQVTM, CDR2 ANQGSEA. V gave up 4 bases and J gave up 0 bases, with 15 bases separating them. The CDR3 sequence: CSVGMADGMNTEAFF. For the CDR3, the DNA is TGCAGCGTTGGGATGGCAGACGGAATGAACACTGAAGCTTTCTTT.

The CDR3 here is CASSPTSGQGYGYTF. The CDR3 DNA reads TGTGCCAGCAGCCCTACATCGGGACAGGGCTATGGCTACACCTTC. This sequence joins TRBV3-1 (or the pseudogene TRBV3-2) and TRBJ1-2; TRBD1 matches 9 bases. Per the germline V gene, CDR1 is LGHDT and CDR2 is YNNKEL (reference sequence). CDR3 size: 15 residues. V gave up 4 bases and J gave up 4 bases; unmatched junction bases: 7.

The rearrangement links TRBV6-5 to TRBJ1-5; D gene unclear. Germline CDR1 and CDR2: MNHEY and SVGAGI. Between the trimmed V and J ends, which lost 6 bases and 7 bases, there was a span of 16 bases. The CDR3 is 14 residues long. CDR3 loop: CASRRGGLGQPQHF. The CDR3 nucleotides are TGTGCCAGCAGACGTGGAGGGCTCGGCCAGCCCCAGCATTTT.

The genes are TRBV3-1 (or the pseudogene TRBV3-2) and TRBJ1-1; D is possibly TRBD1 (6 bases). V was shortened by 3 bases and J by 0 bases, with 11 bases between the two germline ends. Germline V gene lookup returns CDR1 LGHDT and CDR2 YNNKEL (reference sequence). The CDR3 covers 15 residues. The CDR3 sequence is CASSQEGQMNTEAFF. The CDR3 nucleotides are TGTGCCAGCAGCCAGGAGGGACAAATGAACACTGAAGCTTTCTTT.

This rearrangement joins TRBV28 to TRBJ1-2, with D uncertain. Trimming stripped 7 bases from V and 8 bases from J, with 17 bases between. The germline V gene encodes CDR1 MDHEN and CDR2 SYDVKM. This CDR3 has 13 residues. CDR3 bases: TGTGCCAGCATTTCTATATCCGGAGTCGGCTACACCTTC. This translates into CASISISGVGYTF.

The V gene is TRBV2, the J gene TRBJ1-3, with D uncertain. Germline lookup yields CDR1 SNHLY and CDR2 FYNNEI. The CDR3 runs 11 residues. Trimming shortened V by 5 bases and J by 4 bases, and 3 bases separated the two germline ends. The CDR3 sequence: CASSRGNTIYF. CDR3 nucleotide sequence: TGTGCCAGCAGTAGAGGAAACACCATATATTTT. Full variable domain (missing parts from reference TRBV2 and TRBJ1-3): EPEVTQTPSHQVTQMGQEVILRCVPISNHLYFYWYRQILGQKVEFLVSFYNNEISEKSEIFDDQFSVERPDGSNFTLKIRSTKLEDSAMYFCASSRGNTIYFGEGSWLTVV.

This clone appeared once. This chain joins TRBV20-1 and TRBJ2-3; unclear D gene. Germline values: CDR1 DFQATT, CDR2 SNEGSKA (reference sequence). The CDR3 is 15 amino acids. V lost 3 bases and J 1 base, leaving 14 bases between the germline ends. CDR3 sequence (DNA): TGCAGTGCTAGTATACTCGAGGAAGGCACAGATACGCAGTATTTT. Its protein product is CSASILEEGTDTQYF.

The table lists this clone with a count of one. The chain couples TRBV6-5 to TRBJ1-2; D remains ambiguous. From germline, CDR1 is MNHEY and CDR2 SVGAGI. V was shortened by 8 bases and J by 4 bases, with 20 bases between the two germline ends. The CDR3 extends over 15 amino acids. CDR3 in amino acids: CASLPAARRVYGYTF. The CDR3 DNA sequence: TGTGCCAGCCTCCCCGCGGCCCGGAGGGTCTATGGCTACACCTTC.

The V gene is TRBV5-4, the J gene TRBJ1-6; D is possibly TRBD1 (5 bases). CDR3 length equals 16 residues. The V and J ends lost 4 bases and 6 bases respectively, with 17 bases between them. In germline, CDR1 is SGHNT, CDR2 YYREEE (reference sequence). The CDR3 region has the DNA TGTGCCAGCAGCGACCTTATAGGGGCTCGTAATTCACCCCTCCACTTT. Its protein product is CASSDLIGARNSPLHF.

The V gene is TRBV19, the J gene TRBJ1-2; TRBD1 is a possible D gene (6 bases). The CDR3 sequence is 14 residues long. Germline CDR1 LNHDA, CDR2 SQIVND (reference sequence). V lost 5 bases and J 4 bases, leaving 14 bases between the germline ends. The CDR3, as DNA: TGTGCCAGTAGTCCCCCCGGGGGCCGCTATGGCTACACCTTC. Protein product: CASSPPGGRYGYTF.

This rearrangement joins TRBV6-4 to TRBJ2-1; 8 bases align to TRBD2. CDR1 and CDR2 (germline): MRHNA, SNTAGT. CDR3 size: 19 residues. The V segment lost 3 bases and the J segment 8 bases; nucleotides outside the gene matches: 21. The CDR3 DNA reads as TGTGCCAGCAGTGAGCCGGGGGGGCCCAGGGGACTCAGTATGGATGAGCAGTTCTTC. This encodes CASSEPGGPRGLSMDEQFF.

This clone appeared a single time. The rearrangement links TRBV18 to TRBJ2-2, with TRBD1 matching 9 bases. The CDR3 spans 15 residues. V lost 2 bases to trimming and J lost 3 bases; unmatched junction nucleotides: 1. CDR1 and CDR2 from the germline V gene are KGHSH and LQKENI. The CDR3 coding sequence is TGTGCCAGCTCACCAGACAGGGGGTACACCGGGGAGCTGTTTTTT. Its translation: CASSPDRGYTGELFF.

This clone was counted between two and nine times. V and J are TRBV30 and TRBJ2-7, with D possibly TRBD1 on 5 matching bases. Per germline, CDR1 GTSNPN and CDR2 SVGIG (reference sequence). CDR3 size: 12 residues. Trimming removed 3 bases from V and 7 bases from J, with 13 bases in between. The CDR3 DNA follows: TGTGCCTGGAGAACCACAGGATTAGAGCAGTACTTC. It translates to CAWRTTGLEQYF. The full variable domain, its missing parts supplied by reference TRBV30 and TRBJ2-7, is SQTIHQWPATLVQPVGSPLSLECTVEGTSNPNLYWYRQAAGRGLQLLFYSVGIGQISSEVPQNLSASRPQDRQFILSSKKLLLSDSGFYLCAWRTTGLEQYFGPGTRLTVT.

This clone was recorded once. V is TRBV2 and J is TRBJ1-3; 7 nucleotides agree with TRBD1. The V gene's germline CDR1 is SNHLY and CDR2 FYNNEI. CDR3 size: 14 residues. After removal of 3 bases from V and 8 bases from J, the junction contained 7 bases not matched to a gene. In DNA, the CDR3 is TGTGCCAGCAGTGATAGTCAGGGGGTTGACACCATATATTTT. This translates into CASSDSQGVDTIYF.

V gene TRBV5-8 combines with J gene TRBJ1-5; 8 bases agree with TRBD1. Germline V gene lookup returns CDR1 SGHTS and CDR2 YDEGEE. The J segment lost 3 bases and the V segment lost 2 bases, leaving 4 bases of the junction unmatched. The CDR3 consists of 15 residues. As DNA, the CDR3 is TGTGCCAGCAGCTTTCGGACAGGGACCAATCAGCCCCAGCATTTT. It codes for CASSFRTGTNQPQHF.

In this sample, this clone turned up once. The genes are TRBV5-6 and TRBJ1-1; 11 bases map to TRBD1. The germline gives CDR1 SGHDT, CDR2 YYEEEE. This CDR3 is built from 14 residues. Trimming took 2 bases from V and 9 from J; bases not matched to a gene: 6. This chain's CDR3 is CASSFGQGASQAFF. The DNA of the CDR3 is TGTGCCAGCAGCTTTGGACAGGGGGCGTCTCAAGCTTTCTTT.

This chain connects TRBV7-9 to TRBJ2-2; D might be TRBD1 (6 bases). The CDR3 spans 13 residues. V was trimmed by 5 bases and J by 5 bases, leaving 9 bases between them. Per germline, CDR1 SEHNR and CDR2 FQNEAQ (reference sequence). CDR3 sequence: CASSPQGTGELFF. The CDR3 DNA follows: TGTGCCAGCAGCCCACAGGGTACCGGGGAGCTGTTTTTT.

The chain couples TRBV7-9 to TRBJ1-2, with TRBD1 matching over 9 bases. The CDR3 loop spans 16 amino acids. The V gene's germline CDR1 is SEHNR and CDR2 FQNEAQ (reference sequence). J gave up 6 bases and V 5 bases, and 13 bases lay outside the gene matches. CDR3 coding DNA: TGTGCCAGCAGCAAGCACCGGGACAGGGAGGCGAATGGCTACACCTTC. Amino acid sequence: CASSKHRDREANGYTF.